This TCR beta chain was retrieved from a study of CD8 T cells in Susac syndrome. This CDR3 comprises 13 residues. V lost 4 bases and J 6 bases, leaving 15 bases between the germline ends. CDR1 GTSNPN and CDR2 SVGIG come from the germline V gene (reference sequence). The authors reverse transcribed about 0.5 to 1 ug RNA with random hexamers. TCRdb used MiXCR to reprocess the immunoSEQ multiplex PCR reads, holding one entry per CDR3 protein. The table lists about 300,000 distinct CDR3 sequences, 89% of them singletons, with more than 0.15% in the top ten. The V gene is TRBV30, the J gene TRBJ1-2; D gene unclear. The specimen sequenced was CD8+ T cells from PBMCs. The sequence came from a human donor with multiple sclerosis. CDR3 DNA sequence: TGTGCCTGGACCTCCGGGCCCCTGGATGGCTACACCTTC. Translating it yields CAWTSGPLDGYTF.